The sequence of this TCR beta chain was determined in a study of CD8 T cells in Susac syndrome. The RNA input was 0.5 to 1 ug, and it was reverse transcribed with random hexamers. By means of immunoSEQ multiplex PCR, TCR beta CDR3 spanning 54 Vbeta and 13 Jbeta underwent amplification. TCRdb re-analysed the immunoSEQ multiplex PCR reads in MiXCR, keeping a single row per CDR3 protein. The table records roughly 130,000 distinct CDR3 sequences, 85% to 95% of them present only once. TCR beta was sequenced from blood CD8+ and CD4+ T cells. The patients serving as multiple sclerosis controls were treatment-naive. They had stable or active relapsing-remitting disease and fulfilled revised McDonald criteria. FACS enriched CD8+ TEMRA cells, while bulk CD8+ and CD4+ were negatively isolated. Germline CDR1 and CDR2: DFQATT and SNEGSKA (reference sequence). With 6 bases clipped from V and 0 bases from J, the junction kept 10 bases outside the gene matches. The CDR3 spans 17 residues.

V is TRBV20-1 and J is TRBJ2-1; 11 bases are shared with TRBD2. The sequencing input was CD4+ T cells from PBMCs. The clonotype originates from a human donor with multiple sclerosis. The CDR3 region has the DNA TGCAGTGCCACCCCGACTAGCGGGGTGAGCTCCTACAATGAGCAGTTCTTC. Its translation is CSATPTSGVSSYNEQFF.